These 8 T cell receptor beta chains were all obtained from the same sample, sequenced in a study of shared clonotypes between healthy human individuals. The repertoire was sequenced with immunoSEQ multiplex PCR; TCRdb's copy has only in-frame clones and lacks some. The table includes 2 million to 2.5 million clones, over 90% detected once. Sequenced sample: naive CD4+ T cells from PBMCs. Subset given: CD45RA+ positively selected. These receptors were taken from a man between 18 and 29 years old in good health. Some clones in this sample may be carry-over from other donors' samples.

The CDR3 is CASSWTGAADTQYF. The CDR3 nucleotides are TGTGCCAGCAGTTGGACGGGAGCGGCAGATACGCAGTATTTT. The chain uses TRBV2 and TRBJ2-3; D perhaps matches TRBD2 (6 bases). This CDR3 is built from 14 residues. Germline assignment: CDR1 SNHLY and CDR2 FYNNEI. The germline V and J ends were trimmed by 5 bases and 4 bases, with 13 bases remaining between them. Full variable domain (missing parts from reference TRBV2 and TRBJ2-3): EPEVTQTPSHQVTQMGQEVILRCVPISNHLYFYWYRQILGQKVEFLVSFYNNEISEKSEIFDDQFSVERPDGSNFTLKIRSTKLEDSAMYFCASSWTGAADTQYFGPGTRLTVL.

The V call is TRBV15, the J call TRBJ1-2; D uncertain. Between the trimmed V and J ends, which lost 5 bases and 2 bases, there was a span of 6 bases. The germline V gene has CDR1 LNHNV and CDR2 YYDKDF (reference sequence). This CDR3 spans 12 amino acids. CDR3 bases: TGTGCCACCAGCGCAGCGAACTATGGCTACACCTTC. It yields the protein CATSAANYGYTF.

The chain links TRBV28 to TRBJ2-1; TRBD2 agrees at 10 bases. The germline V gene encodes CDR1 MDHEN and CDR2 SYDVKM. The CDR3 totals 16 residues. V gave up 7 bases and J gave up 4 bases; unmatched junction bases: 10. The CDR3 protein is CASKNPSGSAYNEQFF. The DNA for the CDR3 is TGTGCCAGCAAAAACCCTAGCGGGAGTGCGTACAATGAGCAGTTCTTC.

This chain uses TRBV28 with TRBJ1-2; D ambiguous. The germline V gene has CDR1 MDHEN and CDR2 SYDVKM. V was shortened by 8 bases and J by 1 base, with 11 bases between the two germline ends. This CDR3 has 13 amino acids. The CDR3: CASGTERNYGYTF. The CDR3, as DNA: TGTGCCAGCGGCACAGAACGTAACTATGGCTACACCTTC.

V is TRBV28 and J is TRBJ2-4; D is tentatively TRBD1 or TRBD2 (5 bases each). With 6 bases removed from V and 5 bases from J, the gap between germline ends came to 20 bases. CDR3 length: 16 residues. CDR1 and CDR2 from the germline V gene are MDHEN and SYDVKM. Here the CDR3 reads CASSPTGTVDQNIQYF. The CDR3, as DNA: TGTGCCAGCAGCCCAACCGGGACGGTGGACCAAAACATTCAGTACTTC.

The CDR3 sequence: CASRGVGGTGELFF. CDR3 nucleotides: TGTGCCAGCAGGGGGGTTGGTGGCACCGGGGAGCTGTTTTTT. This chain links TRBV28 with TRBJ2-2; D assignment may be TRBD1 or TRBD2 (5 bases each). The V gene lost 6 bases and the J gene lost 4 bases, with 12 bases spanning the gap. Looked up from germline, CDR1 is MDHEN and CDR2 is SYDVKM. This CDR3 has 14 residues.

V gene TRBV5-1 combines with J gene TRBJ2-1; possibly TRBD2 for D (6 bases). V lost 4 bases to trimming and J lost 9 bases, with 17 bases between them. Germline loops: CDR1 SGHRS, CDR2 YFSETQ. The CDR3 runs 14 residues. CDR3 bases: TGCGCCAGCAGCCCCCAGGAGGGGCCCTCTGAGCAGTTCTTC. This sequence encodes CASSPQEGPSEQFF.

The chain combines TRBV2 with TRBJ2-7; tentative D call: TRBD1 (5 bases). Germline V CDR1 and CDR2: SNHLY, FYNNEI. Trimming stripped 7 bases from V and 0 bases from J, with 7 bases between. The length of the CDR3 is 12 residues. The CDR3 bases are TGTGCCAGCACGGACAACTCCTACGAGCAGTACTTC. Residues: CASTDNSYEQYF.